This T cell receptor (beta chain) was captured by sequencing in a study of cytomegalovirus exposure and HLA in healthy donors (dated by TCRdb to 2015 to 2018). Context from the whole study: An earlier analysis of more than 550 of the donors reported roughly 300 Gb of sequence data and around 100 million unique TCR beta sequences obtained from around 180 million T cells. Alongside the repertoire data, information on donor age, sex, ethnicity and CMV serostatus was compiled. Among about 400 genotyped donors of the cohort, an average of roughly 230,000 unique TCR beta nucleotide sequences was sequenced per donor, of which roughly 18% were non-productive. The number of typed donors differed by locus: about 629-630 for A, B, C, DRB1 and DQB1; 522 for DQA1; about 600 for DPA1; and some 470 for DPB1. To study patterns of TCR occurrence, a later analysis re-analyzed previously published TCR beta repertoires from several hundred donors and added high-resolution HLA genotyping. Among the approximately 420 genotyped donors, around 81% belonged to the genetic ancestry cluster associated with self-reported Caucasian donors. An early release covering about 600 HLA-typed donors comprised approximately 300 gigabases of sequencing data and around 86 million unique TCR sequences. The study aimed to test whether signatures of past pathogen exposure could be identified by cataloging public T cell receptors. To predict cytomegalovirus infection status, the study combined high-throughput TCR immunosequencing, statistical association of individual TCRs with disease status, and machine learning. Every repertoire in the discovery cohort had been generated on one and the same sequencing platform. A handful of DR-DQ haplotypes were handled as single units for association and clustering because linkage in the cohort was strong. To decide whether each TCR beta V gene segment behaved as functional or pseudogenic, an earlier analysis of some 570 of the donors relied on high-throughput TCR beta sequencing. Genome-wide SNP genotypes for about three fifths of the roughly 670 donors were used in a later genetic analysis, which treated that subset as a discovery cohort. The later analysis used no new phenotypic data to find candidate immune exposures, relying instead on TCR beta sequences and their occurrence across donors. In addition to the first cohort of 666 subjects, a separate validation cohort of about 120 different subjects was used. Using immunosequencing, the study profiled T cell repertoires from roughly 650 subjects and related those repertoires to cytomegalovirus serostatus. HLA typing included class I and class II loci at four-digit resolution.

In the case of this clone: No antigen is known for it. Base qualities were left out, and no much larger clone turns up one base away.

The cohort comprised hundreds of healthy bone marrow donors. At the time of sampling, all cohort members were nominally healthy, though unrecorded immune exposures were likely present. The donor was CMV seronegative and belonged to the group of 380 or so seronegative cohort members. Each donor provided a peripheral blood sample, and peripheral blood mononuclear cells were used for TCR beta sequencing. Genomic DNA extraction from the blood cell samples was performed with the Qiagen DNeasy Blood Extraction Kit. Trimming takes 7 bases from V and 4 bases from J, and the germline ends sit 14 bases apart. Via the germline V gene, CDR1 is MDHEN and CDR2 SYDVKM. Including the terminal cysteine and phenylalanine, the CDR3 comprises 14 residues. The CDR3 DNA has 42 bases and is translated from base 1. Summary of the overall study and its limitations: Some IMGT-functional V segments, including TRBV6-2 and TRBV6-3, could not be told apart with the 87-base-pair reads, so those segments were excluded. According to a later analysis, TCR association rates differed among HLA loci, with DRB1 alleles showing the most associated TCRs and HLA-C alleles showing the fewest. A cluster of highly shared sequence variants was judged likely to be a technical artifact of the sequencing pipeline. In a later analysis, some 17,000 TCR beta sequences were associated with specific HLA alleles at a false discovery rate of 0.05. HLA typing was unavailable for some donors at each locus, so association tests used only the typed subset. A further reported finding was that TCR beta sequences accurately predicted the HLA-A and HLA-B alleles for most subjects in the first cohort. Several of the top co-occurrence clusters appeared to be linked to parvovirus B19, influenza, CMV and Epstein-Barr virus, according to a later analysis. An earlier analysis of around 500 of the donors showed that most TCR beta V segments appeared in productive rearrangements either about 90% or about 30% of the time, which broadly matched IMGT annotations. A later analysis found that most CMV-associated TCR beta chains appeared HLA-restricted, with HLA associations seemingly driven largely by CMV exposure. The only immune exposure information available for the cohort was CMV serostatus. In vitro tests confirmed that a few of the cytomegalovirus-associated TCR beta chains recognize cytomegalovirus antigens. While some public TCRs were present in many individuals, most TCR sequences turned up only very rarely across donors. In this cohort, only TCR beta chains were sequenced, and detectable features were limited by the absence of alpha or paired-chain data. Strong co-occurrence of HLA alleles, especially DR and DQ, made assigning TCR associations to individual alleles difficult. The earlier analysis of 587 of the donors excluded some 15 rarely observed V segments, including chromosome 9 orphons, because counts were too low. Cytomegalovirus status was reported to be diagnosed by the classifier with high specificity and sensitivity in both the original and validation cohorts. A later genetic analysis associated a missense DCLRE1C variant with V-gene and J-gene trimming of TCR beta chains, and an independent cohort replicated the association. In a later genetic analysis, fewer N-insertions in productive TCRs were reported among donors in an Asian-associated ancestry cluster than the roughly 640-donor mean. Compared with equally common non-associated chains, HLA-associated TCR beta chains in a later analysis were more clonally expanded and had lower generation probabilities. Linkage disequilibrium might explain the correlated functional status among segregating V segments, but an unknown experimental factor could not be excluded. Roughly uniform sequencing depth across donors was assumed in presence/absence analyses, although this assumption may not hold. The authors suggested that the approach could potentially be generalized to other disease states and immunological phenotypes. The study listed approximately 150 TCR beta chains as associated with cytomegalovirus.

The library was generated by the immunoSEQ multiplex PCR assay. The multiplex PCR relied on a mix of 60 forward primers for TCR Vbeta segments and 13 reverse primers for TCR Jbeta segments. A multiplex PCR assay on genomic DNA amplified the CDR3 region of rearranged TCR beta genes. Amplified TCR beta libraries were sequenced as 87-base-pair reads on the Illumina HiSeq System. The paper's processing steps were these. A later analysis tallied approximately 87 million unique TCR beta chains across the 640 or so repertoires, and around 9.9 million of those chains were shared by two or more donors. Raw reads were error-corrected and collapsed into unique sequences by a nearest-neighbor algorithm in which closely related sequences were merged to remove PCR and sequencing errors. Alignment of CDR3 sequences to IMGT reference sequences was used to assign V, D and J gene segments. For a sequence to be retained, a match of at least six nucleotides was required to both a V gene segment and a J gene segment. Rearrangements were classified as productive when the CDR3 lacked stop codons and remained in frame with V and J, and all other rearrangements were classified as non-productive. Following IMGT convention, CDR3 was defined as the stretch from the second conserved V-encoded cysteine to the conserved J-encoded phenylalanine. The earlier analysis of some 540 of the donors excluded any sequence lacking an unambiguous match to a single V gene segment. In an earlier analysis of approximately 550 of the donors, V segments were called functional above 56.7% productive rearrangements and were called segregating when the between-donor standard deviation exceeded 5%. A statistical classification framework was built to diagnose cytomegalovirus status from the catalog of TCR beta chain sequences. A later analysis assigned V and J genes by comparing TCR nucleotide sequences with IMGT/GENE-DB human TR gene sequences. Using the TCRdist pipeline, a later analysis assigned CDR3 sequences along with most-parsimonious VDJ recombination scenarios. In a later analysis, each TCR beta chain was defined by its CDR3 amino acid sequence together with its V-gene family, and reads lacking a unique V-gene family were excluded. A later analysis removed 500 to 650 highly shared, low-generation-probability nucleotide sequences to deal with suspected cross-contamination and a sequencing artifact. A later analysis calculated a clonal expansion index for each public chain from normalized within-repertoire ranks of inferred template counts. In a later analysis, generation probabilities were computed with a VDJ recombination model fitted to out-of-frame rearrangements, and the resulting probabilities were checked against IGoR. Hypergeometric tests were used in a later analysis to score TCR-TCR, TCR-HLA and TCR-CMV co-occurrence, with a repertoire-size bias correction applied to the TCR pairs. A later analysis estimated false discovery rates by permuting HLA or CMV assignments 20 times. In a later analysis, co-occurring TCRs were grouped with DBSCAN, and TCRdist sequence similarity was added when clustering was performed within HLA-allele-positive subsets. Repertoires with fewer than 30,000 or more than 120,000 public chains were left out of co-occurrence clustering, as were four to six repertoires with anomalous nucleotide sharing. The immuneACCESS repertoire file appears here via TCRdb, limited to in-frame rearrangements. These files lack a portion of the clones; in checked studies, under half of the deficit traces to unresolved V genes, and the cause of the others is not known. From that table come the V and J calls and clone size; the DNA was used to work out D and trimming. A total of roughly 200,000 clones appear in this sample, around 75% of them only once. Approximately 2.9% of the sample is held by the ten biggest clonotypes.

The TCR sequence derives from a male donor in good health and CMV-seronegative. The chain joins TRBV28 to TRBJ1-5, with no confident D gene call. Sample: PBMCs. The CDR3 is CASMGPSTNQPQHF. The nucleotide sequence reads as follows: TGTGCCAGCATGGGCCCTTCTACTAATCAGCCCCAGCATTTT. Outside the CDR3, residues come from the reference TRBV28 and TRBJ1-5 proteins, so the full variable domain is: DVKVTQSSRYLVKRTGEKVFLECVQDMDHENMFWYRQDPGLGLRLIYFSYDVKMKEKGDIPEGYSVSREKKERFSLILESASTNQTSMYLCASMGPSTNQPQHFGDGTRLSIL.